A single sample is the source of the 29 T cell receptor beta chains below, sequenced in a study of blood T cell dynamics during melanoma immunotherapy (dated by TCRdb to between 2020 and 2021). The label giving this sample's time point can be read as: week 3, after first cycle of checkpoint inhibitor. Libraries were prepared through the immunoSEQ multiplex PCR assay. TCRdb stores this immuneACCESS table with in-frame sequences only. Part of the clones is absent; in the studies checked, under half of the shortfall reflects unresolved V genes, and no reason is known for the rest. Within this sample are a few thousand clones, with almost 90% of them counted one time only. The ten biggest clones cover over 30% of the sample. Sequenced here: blood, sampled from a patient treated with checkpoint blockade. The origin of the receptors is a human donor with melanoma.

The chain uses TRBV11-3 and TRBJ2-1; 11 bases line up with TRBD2. Trimming removed 3 bases from V and 9 bases from J; junction bases left unmatched: 7. The germline V gene has CDR1 SGHNT and CDR2 YENEEA. This CDR3 has 15 residues. The CDR3 region has the DNA TGTGCCAGCAGCTTCCTAGCGGGAGGCCTTAGTGAGCAGTTCTTC. It is translated as CASSFLAGGLSEQFF.

This chain uses TRBV9 with TRBJ2-1; D is perhaps TRBD2 (5 bases). V shed 0 bases and J shed 4 bases, with 11 bases lying between them. CDR1 SGDLS and CDR2 YYNGEE come from the germline V gene. The length of the CDR3 is 15 residues. The CDR3 loop reads CASSVGPAEYNEQFF. CDR3 bases: TGTGCCAGCAGCGTAGGTCCAGCGGAATACAATGAGCAGTTCTTC.

The V and J genes are TRBV5-4 and TRBJ2-1; D ambiguous. V gave up 0 bases and J gave up 5 bases, with 15 bases separating them. Germline-derived CDR1 and CDR2 are SGHNT and YYREEE (reference sequence). This CDR3 is built from 16 residues. The CDR3 here is CASSLGVGDIDNEQFF. The DNA for the CDR3 is TGTGCCAGCAGCTTGGGGGTCGGTGACATCGACAATGAGCAGTTCTTC.

The sample holds one count of this clone. The CDR3 nucleotides are TGTGCCAGCAGCCAGGGGGGCAATCAGCCCCAGCATTTT. Translation gives CASSQGGNQPQHF. The chain has TRBV11-2 and TRBJ1-5; 7 bases are shared with TRBD1. The ends lost 5 bases at V and 2 bases at J; junction bases unmatched: 0. This CDR3 region has 13 residues. The germline V gene has CDR1 SGHAT and CDR2 FQNNGV.

The J gene is TRBJ2-1, the V gene TRBV6-5; 10 nucleotides match TRBD2. This CDR3 comprises 14 residues. The junction had 4 bases not matched to a gene; V was cut back by 6 bases and J by 5 bases. Per germline, CDR1 MNHEY and CDR2 SVGAGI. CDR3 DNA: TGTGCCAGCAGCCCCGGACTAGCGGACAATGAGCAGTTCTTC. It translates to CASSPGLADNEQFF.

The rearrangement joins TRBV4-2 to TRBJ2-3; 8 bases align to TRBD1. The germline CDR1 and CDR2 sequences are LGHNA and YNFKEQ. CDR3 length equals 17 residues. V lost 0 bases and J lost 5; bases outside the gene matches: 10. Written as DNA, the CDR3 is TGTGCCAGCAGCCAAGATTTGAAGGACAGGGTTAGAGATACGCAGTATTTT. Its protein product is CASSQDLKDRVRDTQYF.

This chain joins TRBV5-4 and TRBJ2-3; D is perhaps TRBD2 (5 bases). The CDR3 sequence is 14 residues long. Germline-derived CDR1 and CDR2 are SGHNT and YYREEE (reference sequence). Trimming took 0 bases from V and 6 from J, leaving 11 bases between them. In nucleotides, the CDR3 is TGTGCCAGCAGCTTGGGGGGTGGCGGGGATACGCAGTATTTT. Its translation: CASSLGGGGDTQYF.

The chain couples TRBV18 to TRBJ2-3, with 8 bases fitting TRBD1. Germline CDR1 KGHSH, CDR2 LQKENI. V shed 3 bases, J shed 5 bases, and the junction held 4 bases outside the gene matches. The CDR3 has 14 residues. The CDR3 here is CASSPTGDLDTQYF. DNA for the CDR3: TGTGCCAGCTCACCGACAGGGGACCTAGATACGCAGTATTTT.

Here the CDR3 reads CASGLVMRSTGAPTEAFF. CDR3 bases: TGTGCTAGTGGTTTGGTAATGCGATCAACAGGGGCCCCTACTGAAGCTTTCTTT. The genes are TRBV12-5 and TRBJ1-1, with 7 bases identical to TRBD1. CDR3 length: 18 residues. V dropped 0 bases and J dropped 5; count of bases not matched to a gene: 15. The germline CDR1 and CDR2 sequences are LGHNT and FRNRAP.

The CDR3 spells CASSYDQGRNTIYF. DNA of the CDR3: TGTGCCAGCAGTTACGACCAGGGCAGAAACACCATATATTTT. The chain carries TRBV6-5 and TRBJ1-3; tentatively, D is TRBD1 (5 bases). The CDR3 consists of 14 residues. Germline CDR1 reads MNHEY; CDR2 reads SVGAGI. Trimming removed 2 bases from V and 5 bases from J, with 10 bases in between.

V and J are TRBV11-1 and TRBJ2-2; D ambiguous. Germline-derived CDR1 and CDR2 are SGHAT and FQDESV (reference sequence). The CDR3 totals 15 residues. The ends were cut back, 8 bases at V and 1 base at J, with 14 bases in the middle. The CDR3 DNA reads as TGTGCCAGCGGCGCCTTGACCCGGAACACCGGGGAGCTGTTTTTT. Translating gives CASGALTRNTGELFF.

The rearrangement links TRBV6-5 to TRBJ2-7; the D is unclear. Trimming cost V 0 bases and J 2 bases, with 11 bases left between them. The germline V gene encodes CDR1 MNHEY and CDR2 SVGAGI. CDR3 length: 15 amino acids. The CDR3, as DNA: TGTGCCAGCAGTTACTCAAACAGCTTCACCTACGAGCAGTACTTC. It yields the protein CASSYSNSFTYEQYF.

The CDR3 loop reads CASSQDWTRTGPGPYEQYF. CDR3 nucleotides: TGCGCCAGCAGCCAAGACTGGACTAGAACCGGGCCCGGACCCTACGAGCAGTACTTC. The V and J genes are TRBV4-3 and TRBJ2-5; 7 bases are a match to TRBD2. The end of the DNA fits TRBJ2-7 better, so the J call may be wrong. Germline lookup yields CDR1 LGHNA and CDR2 YSLEER. The CDR3 loop spans 19 amino acids.

The chain employs TRBV5-1 and TRBJ2-1, with D perhaps TRBD1 (5 bases). Germline V lookup: CDR1 SGHRS, CDR2 YFSETQ. The CDR3 loop spans 14 amino acids. V shed 4 bases and J shed 5 bases, with 13 bases lying between them. The DNA for the CDR3 is TGCGCCAGCAGCATCTGGACACGAAACAATGAGCAGTTCTTC. As protein: CASSIWTRNNEQFF. Full variable domain (outside the CDR3, taken from reference TRBV5-1 and TRBJ2-1): KAGVTQTPRYLIKTRGQQVTLSCSPISGHRSVSWYQQTPGQGLQFLFEYFSETQRNKGNFPGRFSGRQFSNSRSEMNVSTLELGDSALYLCASSIWTRNNEQFFGPGTRLTVL.

CDR3 sequence reads: CASSLGSTGGAWNEQFF. DNA for the CDR3: TGCGCCAGCAGCCTGGGTTCCACGGGAGGGGCCTGGAATGAGCAGTTCTTC. V usage is TRBV5-1 and J usage is TRBJ2-1; 8 bases are a match to TRBD2. CDR3 size: 17 residues. Per germline, CDR1 SGHRS and CDR2 YFSETQ. Germline trimming cut 4 bases from V and 7 bases from J; bases unmatched to any gene: 16.

The chain recombines TRBV12-5 with TRBJ2-4; D ambiguous. The V end was cut by 7 bases, the J end by 0 bases, with 13 bases between. CDR3 length: 15 residues. The germline V gene encodes CDR1 LGHNT and CDR2 FRNRAP. The CDR3 spells CASAHNALAKNIQYF. Here the CDR3 DNA reads TGTGCTAGTGCGCACAACGCGCTAGCCAAAAACATTCAGTACTTC. Combining the CDR3 with reference TRBV12-5 and TRBJ2-4 gives the whole variable domain DARVTQTPRHKVTEMGQEVTMRCQPILGHNTVFWYRQTMMQGLELLAYFRNRAPLDDSGMPKDRFSAEMPDATLATLKIQPSEPRDSAVYFCASAHNALAKNIQYFGAGTRLSVL.

Concerning this clone itself: A read error may account for a junction end that differs from germline. J is TRBJ2-1 and V is TRBV6-6, with 8 bases aligning to TRBD1. The germline V gene has CDR1 MNHNY and CDR2 SVGAGI (reference sequence). This CDR3 comprises 12 residues. As DNA, the CDR3 is TGTGCCGGCAGGGGGCCGCACAATGAGCAGTTCTTC. It yields the protein CAGRGPHNEQFF.

The chain employs TRBV15 and TRBJ2-7; 7 bases are a match to TRBD1. Germline CDR1 reads LNHNV; CDR2 reads YYDKDF (reference sequence). The CDR3 length is 17 residues. V was pared by 0 bases and J by 2 bases, with 10 bases of the junction left unmatched. The CDR3 region has the DNA TGTGCCACCAGCAGAGATAGGACAGGAATACTAGCCTACGAGCAGTACTTC. Its translation is CATSRDRTGILAYEQYF.

The chain employs TRBV7-2 and TRBJ1-1, with unresolved D. The CDR3 loop spans 15 amino acids. Germline CDR1 reads SGHTA; CDR2 reads FQGNSA. The V end was cut by 3 bases, the J end by 0 bases, with 11 bases between. The CDR3: CASSLRDGLNTEAFF. DNA for the CDR3: TGTGCCAGCAGCTTGAGGGATGGCCTGAACACTGAAGCTTTCTTT.

The J gene is TRBJ2-2, the V gene TRBV6-1; D is unclear. The CDR3 contains 15 residues. V was cut by 7 bases and J by 1 base, with 13 bases left in between. Germline V lookup: CDR1 MNHNS, CDR2 SASEGT. Written as DNA, the CDR3 is TGTGCCAGCACTGCAGGCAAGTTGAACACCGGGGAGCTGTTTTTT. It translates to CASTAGKLNTGELFF.

This clone was recorded only once. The V call is TRBV7-2, the J call TRBJ1-1; TRBD1 agrees at 8 bases. The CDR3 is 15 amino acids. Germline CDR1 and CDR2: SGHTA and FQGNSA. V dropped 5 bases and J dropped 4; count of bases not matched to a gene: 9. The CDR3 nucleotides are TGTGCCAGCAGCCTAGGCCAGGGGGCTTTCACTGAAGCTTTCTTT. The encoded protein is CASSLGQGAFTEAFF.

The chain uses TRBV14 and TRBJ2-1; 8 nucleotides match TRBD2. Per the germline V gene, CDR1 is SGHDN and CDR2 is FVKESK. With V trimmed by 1 base and J by 8 bases, 16 bases remained unmatched. The CDR3 loop spans 18 amino acids. Here the CDR3 DNA reads TGTGCCAGCAGCCAAGCAGCCGGGAGGGCTCCGGCGTTCGATGAGCAGTTCTTC. This codes for CASSQAAGRAPAFDEQFF.

The rearrangement uses TRBV9 and TRBJ2-2; D is unclear. CDR3 size: 15 residues. With 0 bases removed from V and 1 base from J, the gap between germline ends came to 7 bases. Germline CDR1 and CDR2: SGDLS and YYNGEE. Written as DNA, the CDR3 is TGTGCCAGCAGCGTAGAACGGCTGAACACCGGGGAGCTGTTTTTT. Translated, it gives CASSVERLNTGELFF.

The chain recombines TRBV11-3 with TRBJ1-6; no clear D gene. Looked up from germline, CDR1 is SGHNT and CDR2 is YENEEA. This CDR3 has 13 amino acids. V lost 2 bases and J lost 5, with 4 bases in between. The CDR3 DNA is TGTGCCAGCAGCTTAATGAATAATTCACCCCTCCACTTT. Translating it yields CASSLMNNSPLHF.

The chain recombines TRBV10-3 with TRBJ2-5, with unresolved D. Trimming took off 3 bases at V and 3 bases at J, with 8 bases between the two ends. This CDR3 has 13 residues. From germline, CDR1 is ENHRY and CDR2 SYGVKD. Here the CDR3 reads CAISDRVEETQYF. The CDR3, as DNA: TGTGCCATCAGTGACCGGGTCGAAGAGACCCAGTACTTC.

This clone was seen only a few times. The chain employs TRBV30 and TRBJ2-1, with 14 bases that match TRBD2. CDR3 length: 15 amino acids. The J segment lost 14 bases and the V segment lost 2 bases, leaving 11 bases of the junction unmatched. CDR1 GTSNPN and CDR2 SVGIG come from the germline V gene (reference sequence). The CDR3 DNA sequence: TGTGCCTGGAGTAAGGGACTAGCGGGAGTGACAGCAGAGTTCTTC. Translated, it gives CAWSKGLAGVTAEFF.

The chain has TRBV21-1 and TRBJ1-5; the table calls TRBD1, which could not be checked here. TRBV21-1 is a listed pseudogene. The CDR3 consists of 18 residues. CDR3 sequence reads: CASSKEGTGGEGNQPQHF. CDR3 sequence (DNA): TGTGCCAGCAGCAAAGAGGGGACAGGGGGCGAGGGCAATCAGCCCCAGCATTTT.

The chain links TRBV7-2 to TRBJ2-7; 8 nucleotides line up with TRBD2. The CDR3 contains 15 residues. The trim removed 1 base at V and 2 bases at J, leaving 4 bases unmatched. Germline V lookup: CDR1 SGHTA, CDR2 FQGNSA. CDR3 amino acids: CASSLETGLAYEQYF. DNA of the CDR3: TGTGCCAGCAGCTTAGAGACGGGACTAGCCTACGAGCAGTACTTC.

This chain uses TRBV5-1 with TRBJ2-7, with TRBD1 identical over 12 bases. The CDR3 runs to 16 residues. The germline V gene has CDR1 SGHRS and CDR2 YFSETQ. V lost 4 bases to trimming and J lost 7 bases; unmatched junction nucleotides: 12. CDR3 region: CASSLGTGTGGREQYF. CDR3 nucleotides: TGCGCCAGCAGCCTGGGAACCGGGACAGGGGGCCGGGAGCAGTACTTC.